A single sample gave rise to the 4 T cell receptor beta chains below, sequenced in a study of long-term antiretroviral therapy in people with HIV (dated 2022 in TCRdb). The immunoSEQ hsTCRB v3.0 assay was used at survey level resolution for TRB variable region sequencing. TCRdb's version of the immuneACCESS table is confined to in-frame rearrangements and falls short of the full clone set. An unresolved V gene accounts for under half of the shortfall where checked; the remainder is of unknown origin. The sample table holds roughly 25,000 clones, of which approximately 80% were seen once. Approximately 5.6% of the sample is held by the ten biggest clonotypes. The sequencing here drew on unsorted PBMCs, taken 0.7 years before starting antiretroviral therapy. The receptors here all came from a man aged 30 to 39 with HIV.

This clone has more than one count but fewer than ten. This chain connects TRBV7-8 to TRBJ1-5; possible D gene TRBD1, 5 bases. Trimming stripped 5 bases from V and 1 base from J, with 12 bases between. CDR1 and CDR2 (germline): SGHVS, FQNEAQ. This CDR3 has 15 residues. The CDR3 here is CASSQGTGSNQPQHF. DNA for the CDR3: TGTGCCAGCAGCCAAGGGACGGGGAGCAATCAGCCCCAGCATTTT.

V and J are TRBV10-2 and TRBJ2-7; TRBD1 matches 8 bases. Germline V gene data show CDR1 as WSHSY and CDR2 as SAAADI. The CDR3 sequence is 12 residues long. V was pared by 6 bases and J by 6 bases, with 4 bases of the junction left unmatched. CDR3: CASRGDRGEQYF. The CDR3 nucleotides are TGCGCCAGCAGGGGTGACAGGGGCGAGCAGTACTTC.

Judged by abundance, this clone is medium-sized. The rearrangement uses TRBV5-1 and TRBJ2-1, with TRBD1 matching over 8 bases. CDR1 and CDR2 from the germline V gene are SGHRS and YFSETQ. The CDR3 length is 17 residues. Trimming removed 0 bases from V and 3 bases from J; junction bases left unmatched: 8. The CDR3 DNA follows: TGCGCCAGCAGCTTGGCTGGACAGGGAAGGGGCTACAATGAGCAGTTCTTC. It yields the protein CASSLAGQGRGYNEQFF. The whole variable domain, remainder taken from reference TRBV5-1 and TRBJ2-1, is KAGVTQTPRYLIKTRGQQVTLSCSPISGHRSVSWYQQTPGQGLQFLFEYFSETQRNKGNFPGRFSGRQFSNSRSEMNVSTLELGDSALYLCASSLAGQGRGYNEQFFGPGTRLTVL.

This chain joins TRBV4-1 and TRBJ2-1, with D maybe TRBD2 (7 bases). The CDR3 has 15 residues. Germline lookup yields CDR1 MGHRA and CDR2 YSYEKL. Trimming took 1 base from V and 5 from J, leaving 12 bases between them. CDR3 in amino acids: CASSQVRGRDNEQFF. In nucleotides, the CDR3 is TGCGCCAGCAGCCAAGTAAGGGGGAGGGACAATGAGCAGTTCTTC.